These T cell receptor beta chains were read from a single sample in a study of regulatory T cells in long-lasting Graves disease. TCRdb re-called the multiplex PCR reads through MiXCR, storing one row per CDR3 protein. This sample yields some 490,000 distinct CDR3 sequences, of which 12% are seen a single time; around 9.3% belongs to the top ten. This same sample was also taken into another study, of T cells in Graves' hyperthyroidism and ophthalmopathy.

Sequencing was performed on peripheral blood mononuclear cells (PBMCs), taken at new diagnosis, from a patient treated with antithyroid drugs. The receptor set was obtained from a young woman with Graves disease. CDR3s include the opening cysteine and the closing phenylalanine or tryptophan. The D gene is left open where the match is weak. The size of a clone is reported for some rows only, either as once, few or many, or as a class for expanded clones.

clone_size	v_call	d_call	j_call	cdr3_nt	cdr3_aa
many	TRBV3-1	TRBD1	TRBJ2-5	TGTGCCAGCAGCCATGGACAGGGGGCGGAGACCCAGTACTTC	CASSHGQGAETQYF
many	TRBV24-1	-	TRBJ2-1	TGTGCCACCAGTGACCTGGACGGAGACAATGAGCAGTTCTTC	CATSDLDGDNEQFF
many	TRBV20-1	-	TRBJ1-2	TGCAGTGCTAGAGGTGGACGTGCACGTTATGGCTACACCTTC	CSARGGRARYGYTF
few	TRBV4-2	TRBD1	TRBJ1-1	TGTGCCAGCAGCCAAGATGGGACAGAAGGAGCTTTCTTT	CASSQDGTEGAFF
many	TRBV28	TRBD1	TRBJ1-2	TGTGCCAGCAGTTTAGGGTACCCGGGACAGGGACCTGGCTACACCTTC	CASSLGYPGQGPGYTF
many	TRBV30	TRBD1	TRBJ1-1	TGTGCCTGGAGAAGCGACAGGGGGCGGCTTGGAGCTTTCTTT	CAWRSDRGRLGAFF
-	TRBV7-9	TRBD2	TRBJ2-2	TGTGCCAGCAGCTCACCGGGACTAGCGGGAGGGCCGGTTGTCGCCGGGGAGCTGTTTTTT	CASSSPGLAGGPVVAGELFF
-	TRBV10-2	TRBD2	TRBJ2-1	TGCGCCAGCAGTGAGACACTAGCGGGGGGAATCAATGAGCAGTTCTTC	CASSETLAGGINEQFF
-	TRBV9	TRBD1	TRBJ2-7	TGTGCCAGCAGCGCCCGACAGGGCAGCTACGAGCAGTACTTC	CASSARQGSYEQYF
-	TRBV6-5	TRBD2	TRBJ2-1	TGTGCCAGCAGTTACTCCGGGACTAGCAATGAGCAGTTCTTC	CASSYSGTSNEQFF
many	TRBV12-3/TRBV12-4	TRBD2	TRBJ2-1	TGTGCCAGCAGCTCCGGGACTAGCGGGAGGGCCAGGGCCTACAATGAGCAGTTCTTC	CASSSGTSGRARAYNEQFF